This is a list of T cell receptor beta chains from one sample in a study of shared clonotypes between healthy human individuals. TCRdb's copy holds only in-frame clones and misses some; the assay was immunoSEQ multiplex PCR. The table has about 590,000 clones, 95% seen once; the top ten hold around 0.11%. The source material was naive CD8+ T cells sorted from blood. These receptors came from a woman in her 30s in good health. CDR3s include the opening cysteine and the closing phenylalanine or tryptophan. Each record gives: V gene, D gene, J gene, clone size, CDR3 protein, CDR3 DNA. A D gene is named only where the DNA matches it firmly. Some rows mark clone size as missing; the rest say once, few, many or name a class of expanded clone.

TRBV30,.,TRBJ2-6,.,CAWSVPHYSSGANVLTF,TGTGCCTGGAGTGTACCCCACTATAGCTCTGGGGCCAACGTCCTGACTTTC
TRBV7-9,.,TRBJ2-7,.,CASSLAGGYEQYF,TGTGCCAGCAGCTTAGCTGGGGGTTACGAGCAGTACTTC
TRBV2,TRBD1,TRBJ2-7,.,CASALPGQGFHEQYF,TGTGCCAGCGCCCTCCCGGGACAGGGGTTCCACGAGCAGTACTTC
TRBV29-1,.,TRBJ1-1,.,CSAEPGDDTEAFF,TGCAGCGCCGAGCCCGGGGACGACACTGAAGCTTTCTTT
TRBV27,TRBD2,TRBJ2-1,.,CASSFRGGTHVF,TGTGCCAGCAGTTTCCGCGGGGGAACCCACGTCTTC
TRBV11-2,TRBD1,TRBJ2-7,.,CASSLPLGTGSYEQYF,TGTGCCAGCAGCTTACCATTGGGGACAGGGAGCTATGAGCAGTACTTC
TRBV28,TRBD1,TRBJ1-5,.,CASSLVGQGVNQPQHF,TGTGCCAGCAGTTTAGTGGGACAGGGGGTCAATCAGCCCCAGCATTTT
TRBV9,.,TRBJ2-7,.,CASSVFDGTYEQYF,TGTGCCAGCAGCGTTTTCGACGGTACCTACGAGCAGTACTTC
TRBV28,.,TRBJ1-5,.,CASTGRQIDSNQPQHF,TGTGCCAGCACAGGGAGACAGATCGATAGCAATCAGCCCCAGCATTTT
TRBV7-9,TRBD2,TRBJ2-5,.,CAGSGNQETQYF,TGTGCCGGTAGCGGGAACCAAGAGACCCAGTACTTC
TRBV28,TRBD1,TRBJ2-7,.,CASSLVGQGLYEQYF,TGTGCCAGCAGTTTAGTGGGACAGGGACTCTACGAGCAGTACTTC
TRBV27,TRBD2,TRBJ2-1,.,CASSLGGRNEQFF,TGTGCCAGCAGTTTGGGCGGGAGGAATGAGCAGTTCTTC
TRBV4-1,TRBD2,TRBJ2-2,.,CASSQGDYTNTGELFF,TGCGCCAGCAGCCAAGGGGACTATACGAACACCGGGGAGCTGTTTTTT
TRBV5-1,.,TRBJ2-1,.,CASSGAPISYNEQFF,TGCGCCAGCAGCGGGGCCCCGATCTCCTACAATGAGCAGTTCTTC
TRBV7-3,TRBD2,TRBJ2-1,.,CASRTSGSSYNEQFF,TGTGCCAGCCGCACTAGCGGGAGCTCCTACAATGAGCAGTTCTTC
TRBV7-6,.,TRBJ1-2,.,CASSLERGTPYGYTF,TGTGCCAGCAGCTTAGAACGTGGGACTCCCTATGGCTACACCTTC
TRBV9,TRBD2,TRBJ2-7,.,CASSPSGNSYEQYF,TGTGCCAGCAGCCCTAGCGGGAACTCCTACGAGCAGTACTTC
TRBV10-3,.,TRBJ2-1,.,CAISERAVSYNEQFF,TGTGCCATCAGTGAAAGGGCGGTGTCCTACAATGAGCAGTTCTTC
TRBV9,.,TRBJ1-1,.,CASRPPVNTEAFF,TGTGCCAGCAGACCGCCGGTGAACACTGAAGCTTTCTTT
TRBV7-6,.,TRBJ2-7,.,CASSLELDPIYEQYF,TGTGCCAGCAGCTTAGAACTAGACCCTATCTACGAGCAGTACTTC
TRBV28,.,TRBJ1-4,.,CASKGLWDKIGKLFF,TGTGCCAGCAAGGGTCTTTGGGACAAAATCGGAAAACTGTTTTTT
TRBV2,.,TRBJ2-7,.,CASISWDNSYEQYF,TGTGCCAGCATATCTTGGGACAACTCCTACGAGCAGTACTTC
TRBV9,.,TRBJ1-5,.,CASSVEGFPNQPQHF,TGTGCCAGCAGCGTAGAGGGTTTCCCCAATCAGCCCCAGCATTTT
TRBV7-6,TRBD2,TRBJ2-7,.,CASSLAELGLANEQYF,TGTGCCAGCAGCTTAGCGGAGTTAGGACTAGCGAACGAGCAGTACTTC
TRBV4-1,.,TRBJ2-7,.,CASSPRDGPNEQYF,TGCGCCAGCAGCCCCAGGGACGGACCAAACGAGCAGTACTTC
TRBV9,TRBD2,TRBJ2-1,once,CASSVATGGGRYNEQFF,TGTGCCAGCAGCGTAGCTACGGGAGGGGGAAGGTACAATGAGCAGTTCTTC
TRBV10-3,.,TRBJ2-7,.,CAISELRLDYEQYF,TGTGCCATCAGTGAGTTGAGGCTAGACTACGAGCAGTACTTC
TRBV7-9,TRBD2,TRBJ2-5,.,CASSVGLAGEETQYF,TGTGCCAGCAGCGTGGGACTAGCGGGAGAAGAGACCCAGTACTTC
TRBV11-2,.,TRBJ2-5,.,CASSSPVWNQETQYF,TGTGCCAGCAGCTCTCCGGTTTGGAACCAAGAGACCCAGTACTTC
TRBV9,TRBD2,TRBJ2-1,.,CASSIRTSGRLNEQFF,TGTGCCAGCAGCATTCGGACTAGCGGGAGGCTGAATGAGCAGTTCTTC
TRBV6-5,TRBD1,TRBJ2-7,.,CASSYHYRGEQYF,TGTGCCAGCAGTTACCATTACAGGGGCGAGCAGTACTTC